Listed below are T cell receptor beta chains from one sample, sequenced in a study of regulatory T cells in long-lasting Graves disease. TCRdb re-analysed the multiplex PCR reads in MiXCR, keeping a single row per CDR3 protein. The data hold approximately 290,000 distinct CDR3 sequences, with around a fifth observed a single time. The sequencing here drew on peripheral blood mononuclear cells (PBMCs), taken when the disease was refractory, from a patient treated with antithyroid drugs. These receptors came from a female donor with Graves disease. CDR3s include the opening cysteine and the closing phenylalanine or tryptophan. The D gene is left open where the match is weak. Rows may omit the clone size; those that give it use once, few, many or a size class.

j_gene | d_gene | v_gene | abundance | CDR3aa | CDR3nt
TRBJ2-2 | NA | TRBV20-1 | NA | CSARPGTNTGELFF | TGCAGTGCTAGACCAGGGACGAACACCGGGGAGCTGTTTTTT
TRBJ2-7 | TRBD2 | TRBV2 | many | CASSVGTSGISEQYF | TGTGCCAGCAGTGTGGGGACTAGCGGGATAAGCGAGCAGTACTTC
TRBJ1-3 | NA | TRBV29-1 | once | CSVEWGNTIYF | TGCAGCGTGGAGTGGGGAAACACCATATATTTT
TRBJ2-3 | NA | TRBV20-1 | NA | CSARVDPLDTQYF | TGCAGTGCTAGAGTAGACCCTCTGGATACGCAGTATTTT
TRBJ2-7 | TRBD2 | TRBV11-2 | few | CASSLKLGGTSGTGEQYF | TGTGCCAGCAGCTTAAAGCTAGGGGGGACTAGCGGGACGGGCGAGCAGTACTTC
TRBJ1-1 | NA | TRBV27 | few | CAGSPGSNTEAFF | TGTGCCGGCAGTCCGGGGAGCAACACTGAAGCTTTCTTT
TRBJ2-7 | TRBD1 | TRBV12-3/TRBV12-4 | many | CASSHKGASSYEQYF | TGTGCCAGCAGTCACAAGGGGGCGAGTAGCTACGAGCAGTACTTC
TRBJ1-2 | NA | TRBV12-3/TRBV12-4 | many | CASSLWQGAANYGYTF | TGTGCCAGCAGTTTATGGCAAGGCGCTGCTAACTATGGCTACACCTTC
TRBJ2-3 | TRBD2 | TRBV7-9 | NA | CASSFLAGEVADTQYF | TGTGCCAGCAGCTTTCTAGCGGGAGAGGTTGCAGATACGCAGTATTTT
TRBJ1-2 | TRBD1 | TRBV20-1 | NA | CSARQGMIYGYTF | TGCAGTGCTCGACAGGGTATGATCTATGGCTACACCTTC
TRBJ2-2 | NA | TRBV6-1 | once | CATRGQMNTGELFF | TGTGCCACCCGGGGGCAGATGAACACCGGGGAGCTGTTTTTT
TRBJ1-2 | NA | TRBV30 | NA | CAWSRDNYGYTF | TGTGCCTGGAGTCGGGATAACTATGGCTACACCTTC
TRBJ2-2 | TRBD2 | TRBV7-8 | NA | CASSLAGGSLNTGELFF | TGTGCCAGCAGCTTGGCGGGCGGGAGCCTCAACACCGGGGAGCTGTTTTTT
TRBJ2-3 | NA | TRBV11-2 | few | CASSLGQPTDTQYF | TGTGCCAGCAGCCTCGGACAGCCCACAGATACGCAGTATTTT
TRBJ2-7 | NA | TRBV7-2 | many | CASSLSPRKDGEQYF | TGTGCCAGCAGCTTATCGCCCAGAAAGGATGGCGAGCAGTACTTC
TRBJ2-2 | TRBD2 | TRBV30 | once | CAWSRLAGTTGELFF | TGTGCCTGGAGTAGACTAGCGGGGACCACCGGGGAGCTGTTTTTT
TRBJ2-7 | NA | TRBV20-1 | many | CSARDPLGGYEQYF | TGCAGTGCTAGAGACCCATTGGGGGGCTACGAGCAGTACTTC
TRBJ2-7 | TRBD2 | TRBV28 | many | CASSFGVTSGNEQYF | TGTGCCAGCAGTTTTGGAGTGACTAGCGGGAACGAGCAGTACTTC
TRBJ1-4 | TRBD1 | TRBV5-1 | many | CASSGGGDEKLFF | TGCGCCAGCAGCGGAGGGGGCGATGAAAAACTGTTTTTT
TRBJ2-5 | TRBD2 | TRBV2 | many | CASIKGLADRETQYF | TGTGCCAGCATAAAGGGACTAGCGGACCGAGAGACCCAGTACTTC
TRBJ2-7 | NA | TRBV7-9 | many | CASSLINSYEQYF | TGTGCCAGCAGCTTAATCAATTCCTACGAGCAGTACTTC
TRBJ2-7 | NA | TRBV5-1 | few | CASRKDRAQGYEQYF | TGCGCCAGCAGGAAAGACCGGGCACAGGGCTACGAGCAGTACTTC
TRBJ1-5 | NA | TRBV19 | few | CASRRPGVRDSNQPQHF | TGTGCCAGTAGGCGCCCAGGGGTGCGGGATAGCAATCAGCCCCAGCATTTT
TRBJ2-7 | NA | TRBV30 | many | CAWRWGYEQYF | TGTGCCTGGAGATGGGGATACGAGCAGTACTTC
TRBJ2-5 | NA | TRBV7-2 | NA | CASSLGQTFTGAARYF | TGTGCCAGCAGCTTAGGTCAGACCTTTACAGGAGCTGCGCGGTACTTC
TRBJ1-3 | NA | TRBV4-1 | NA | CASSQADGDSGNTIYF | TGCGCCAGCAGCCAAGCAGACGGTGACTCTGGAAACACCATATATTTT
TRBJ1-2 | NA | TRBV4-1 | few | CASSQDRGEAYGYTF | TGCGCCAGCAGCCAAGATCGTGGGGAGGCCTATGGCTACACCTTC
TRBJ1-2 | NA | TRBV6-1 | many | CASTSRVYGYTF | TGTGCCAGCACTTCCAGGGTCTATGGCTACACCTTC
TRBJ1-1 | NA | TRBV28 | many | CASSEWEGSRRAFF | TGTGCCAGCAGTGAGTGGGAAGGGTCGCGAAGAGCTTTCTTT
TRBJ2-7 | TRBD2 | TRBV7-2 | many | CASSFIAGTYEQYF | TGTGCCAGCAGTTTTATAGCGGGAACCTACGAGCAGTACTTC
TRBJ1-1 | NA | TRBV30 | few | CAWNRRWDTEAFF | TGTGCCTGGAATCGACGGTGGGACACTGAAGCTTTCTTT